These T cell receptor beta chains were read from a single sample in a study of identical twins. TCRdb used MiXCR to reprocess the 5' RACE reads, holding one entry per CDR3 protein. The sample includes around 1.7 million distinct CDR3 sequences, less than 40% seen only once; the top ten take about 0.25%. The sequencing input was cord blood. These receptors all come from a newborn girl in good health. The CDR3 runs from the conserved cysteine through the conserved F or W. The D gene is left open where the match is weak. Not every row has a clone size; where given, it reads once, few, many or a size class.

D gene: NA; J gene: TRBJ2-3; V gene: TRBV11-3; clone size: NA; CDR3 length: 14; CDR3 DNA: TGTGCCAGCAGCTTAGATCGGGCTAGTGGTACGCAGTATTTT; CDR3 protein: CASSLDRASGTQYF
D gene: TRBD1; J gene: TRBJ1-3; V gene: TRBV7-6; clone size: NA; CDR3 length: 17; CDR3 DNA: TGTGCCAGCAGCTCAGCGAGGGGGCCCTTGACTGGAAACACCATATATTTT; CDR3 protein: CASSSARGPLTGNTIYF
D gene: NA; J gene: TRBJ2-1; V gene: TRBV29-1; clone size: many; CDR3 length: 13; CDR3 DNA: TGCAGCGTTGAAAAGGCCCGTAACAATGAGCAGTTCTTC; CDR3 protein: CSVEKARNNEQFF
D gene: NA; J gene: TRBJ2-1; V gene: TRBV4-1; clone size: NA; CDR3 length: 15; CDR3 DNA: TGCGCCAACAGCCGAGGACGCTCCTCCTACAATGAGCAGTTCTTC; CDR3 protein: CANSRGRSSYNEQFF
D gene: NA; J gene: TRBJ1-1; V gene: TRBV5-1; clone size: NA; CDR3 length: 15; CDR3 DNA: TGCGCCAGCAGCTTGGGAGGGATGTCGTCGTCTGAAGCTTTCTTT; CDR3 protein: CASSLGGMSSSEAFF
D gene: TRBD1; J gene: TRBJ1-1; V gene: TRBV5-1; clone size: NA; CDR3 length: 14; CDR3 DNA: TGCGCCAGCAGCTCCGACAGGGTTCGAACTGAAGCTTTCTTT; CDR3 protein: CASSSDRVRTEAFF
D gene: TRBD2; J gene: TRBJ2-2; V gene: TRBV6-5; clone size: NA; CDR3 length: 16; CDR3 DNA: TGTGCCAGCAGAGGACTAGCGGGGGTGAACACCGGGGAGCTGTTTTTT; CDR3 protein: CASRGLAGVNTGELFF
D gene: NA; J gene: TRBJ2-2; V gene: TRBV9; clone size: NA; CDR3 length: 14; CDR3 DNA: TGTGCCAGCAGCCCTAATACAGGCACCGGGGAGCTGTTTTTT; CDR3 protein: CASSPNTGTGELFF
D gene: NA; J gene: TRBJ1-1; V gene: TRBV19; clone size: NA; CDR3 length: 16; CDR3 DNA: TGTGCCAGTAGTATATCTCTGGGGCGTGTGAACACTGAAGCTTTCTTT; CDR3 protein: CASSISLGRVNTEAFF
D gene: TRBD1; J gene: TRBJ2-1; V gene: TRBV28; clone size: few; CDR3 length: 15; CDR3 DNA: TGTGCCAGCAGTTTGTGGGACAGAACCTACAATGAGCAGTTCTTC; CDR3 protein: CASSLWDRTYNEQFF
D gene: NA; J gene: TRBJ2-4; V gene: TRBV2; clone size: few; CDR3 length: 15; CDR3 DNA: TGTGCCAGCAGAGGCGGGGACCAGGCCGAAAACATTCAGTACTTC; CDR3 protein: CASRGGDQAENIQYF
D gene: NA; J gene: TRBJ1-1; V gene: TRBV5-1; clone size: NA; CDR3 length: 18; CDR3 DNA: TGCGCCAGCAGCTTGGTTCTCGGTTTCGGGGAAATGAACACTGAAGCTTTCTTT; CDR3 protein: CASSLVLGFGEMNTEAFF
D gene: NA; J gene: TRBJ2-7; V gene: TRBV7-9; clone size: NA; CDR3 length: 14; CDR3 DNA: TGTGCCAGCAGCTTAGGCGGGCTAACGAATGAGCAGTACTTC; CDR3 protein: CASSLGGLTNEQYF
D gene: TRBD1; J gene: TRBJ2-7; V gene: TRBV7-2; clone size: few; CDR3 length: 15; CDR3 DNA: TGTGCCAGCAGGAGCCCGGGACAGGGGGCCTACGAGCAGTACTTC; CDR3 protein: CASRSPGQGAYEQYF
D gene: TRBD2; J gene: TRBJ2-4; V gene: TRBV28; clone size: once; CDR3 length: 14; CDR3 DNA: TGTGCCAGCAGCTTCGGGGCGGGAGGGGACATTCAGTACTTC; CDR3 protein: CASSFGAGGDIQYF
D gene: TRBD2; J gene: TRBJ2-3; V gene: TRBV5-1; clone size: once; CDR3 length: 18; CDR3 DNA: TGCGCCAGCAGCTTGGGACTAGCAGCCCTACAAGGGACAGATACGCAGTATTTT; CDR3 protein: CASSLGLAALQGTDTQYF
D gene: TRBD2; J gene: TRBJ2-2; V gene: TRBV2; clone size: NA; CDR3 length: 15; CDR3 DNA: TGTGCCAGCAGACGGGTCGTGACTAGCTCCGGGGAGCTGTTTTTT; CDR3 protein: CASRRVVTSSGELFF
D gene: NA; J gene: TRBJ2-1; V gene: TRBV5-1; clone size: NA; CDR3 length: 11; CDR3 DNA: TGCGCCGGCAGCCCGGGGACGGAGCAGTTCTTC; CDR3 protein: CAGSPGTEQFF
D gene: TRBD2; J gene: TRBJ2-1; V gene: TRBV6-1; clone size: NA; CDR3 length: 19; CDR3 DNA: TGTGCCAGCAGAGACCGCGCCCGGGCCATAGCGGGAGGGCACAATGAGCAGTCCTTC; CDR3 protein: CASRDRARAIAGGHNEQSF
D gene: TRBD2; J gene: TRBJ2-5; V gene: TRBV2; clone size: NA; CDR3 length: 15; CDR3 DNA: TGTGCCAGCAGTGAAGGGCTAGCGGGGTCAGGGACCCAGTACTTC; CDR3 protein: CASSEGLAGSGTQYF
D gene: TRBD1; J gene: TRBJ1-1; V gene: TRBV4-1; clone size: NA; CDR3 length: 16; CDR3 DNA: TGCGCCAGCAGCCAAATGTTAGGGGGCCGGAACACTGAAGCTTTCTTT; CDR3 protein: CASSQMLGGRNTEAFF
D gene: NA; J gene: TRBJ2-5; V gene: TRBV20-1; clone size: NA; CDR3 length: 14; CDR3 DNA: TGTAGTGCTGTTAGGAGTGGTGGCTATAATGAGCAGTACTTC; CDR3 protein: CSAVRSGGYNEQYF
D gene: NA; J gene: TRBJ2-1; V gene: TRBV20-1; clone size: once; CDR3 length: 14; CDR3 DNA: TGCAGTGCTAGATCAGACTCGAGCTCCTACGAGCAGTTCTTC; CDR3 protein: CSARSDSSSYEQFF
D gene: NA; J gene: TRBJ2-3; V gene: TRBV20-1; clone size: NA; CDR3 length: 14; CDR3 DNA: TGCAGTGCTAGGCAGGGTCTCCACACAGATACGCAGTATTTT; CDR3 protein: CSARQGLHTDTQYF
D gene: NA; J gene: TRBJ1-1; V gene: TRBV18; clone size: few; CDR3 length: 14; CDR3 DNA: TGTGCCAGCTCCCGGGACCCAGGGAACACTGAAGCTTTCTTT; CDR3 protein: CASSRDPGNTEAFF
D gene: NA; J gene: TRBJ2-4; V gene: TRBV21-1; clone size: many; CDR3 length: 14; CDR3 DNA: TGTGCCAGCAGCAAAAACCGAGCCAAAAACATTCAGTACTTC; CDR3 protein: CASSKNRAKNIQYF
D gene: TRBD2; J gene: TRBJ2-1; V gene: TRBV12-3/TRBV12-4; clone size: NA; CDR3 length: 20; CDR3 DNA: TGTGCCAGCAGCGCAACACCGGGACTAGCGGGGGGGCGGTCTCCCAATGAGCAGTTCTTC; CDR3 protein: CASSATPGLAGGRSPNEQFF
D gene: NA; J gene: TRBJ2-5; V gene: TRBV9; clone size: NA; CDR3 length: 12; CDR3 DNA: TGTGCCAGCAGTGATGATACGGAGACCCAGTACTTC; CDR3 protein: CASSDDTETQYF
D gene: TRBD1; J gene: TRBJ1-2; V gene: TRBV28; clone size: NA; CDR3 length: 14; CDR3 DNA: TGTGCCACCCCTTATTCCAGGGGGGGCTATGGCTACACCTTC; CDR3 protein: CATPYSRGGYGYTF
D gene: NA; J gene: TRBJ2-1; V gene: TRBV28; clone size: few; CDR3 length: 16; CDR3 DNA: TGTGCCAGCAGTTTATGGGGGGGAGGGACACGCAATGAGCAGTTCTTC; CDR3 protein: CASSLWGGGTRNEQFF
D gene: NA; J gene: TRBJ2-7; V gene: TRBV20-1; clone size: many; CDR3 length: 11; CDR3 DNA: TGCAGTGCTAGACTAACCTACGAGCAGTACTTC; CDR3 protein: CSARLTYEQYF
D gene: NA; J gene: TRBJ2-3; V gene: TRBV24-1; clone size: NA; CDR3 length: 12; CDR3 DNA: TGTGCCACCGGCGGGAACACAGATACGCAGTATTTT; CDR3 protein: CATGGNTDTQYF
D gene: TRBD1; J gene: TRBJ2-1; V gene: TRBV6-2/TRBV6-3; clone size: many; CDR3 length: 15; CDR3 DNA: TGTGCCAGCAGGGGGACAGTGGATTCCTACAATGAGCAGTTCTTC; CDR3 protein: CASRGTVDSYNEQFF
D gene: NA; J gene: TRBJ2-3; V gene: TRBV24-1; clone size: few; CDR3 length: 14; CDR3 DNA: TGTGCCACCAGTGACCACCAACAGGTTGATACGCAGTATTTT; CDR3 protein: CATSDHQQVDTQYF
D gene: NA; J gene: TRBJ2-1; V gene: TRBV20-1; clone size: NA; CDR3 length: 15; CDR3 DNA: TGCAGTGCTAGAGTCTCCGGCCTCCTCTACAATGAGCAGTTCTTC; CDR3 protein: CSARVSGLLYNEQFF
D gene: TRBD1; J gene: TRBJ1-2; V gene: TRBV6-2/TRBV6-3; clone size: NA; CDR3 length: 14; CDR3 DNA: TGTGCCAGCAGATCGACAGGGAGGAACTATGGCTACACCTTC; CDR3 protein: CASRSTGRNYGYTF
D gene: TRBD1; J gene: TRBJ1-2; V gene: TRBV5-5; clone size: few; CDR3 length: 15; CDR3 DNA: TGTGCCAGCAGCTCAAGACACAGGGGGCTCGACGGCTACACCTTC; CDR3 protein: CASSSRHRGLDGYTF
D gene: NA; J gene: TRBJ2-3; V gene: TRBV28; clone size: few; CDR3 length: 14; CDR3 DNA: TGTGCCAGCAGTCTGACAGTAGTTATAGATACGCAGTATTTT; CDR3 protein: CASSLTVVIDTQYF
D gene: NA; J gene: TRBJ2-1; V gene: TRBV29-1; clone size: NA; CDR3 length: 13; CDR3 DNA: TGCAGCGTCGTGGAAGGAACCTACAATGAGCAGTTCTTC; CDR3 protein: CSVVEGTYNEQFF
D gene: NA; J gene: TRBJ2-3; V gene: TRBV20-1; clone size: few; CDR3 length: 11; CDR3 DNA: TGCAGTGCCGAGAGACCGGATACGCAGTATTTT; CDR3 protein: CSAERPDTQYF
D gene: TRBD2; J gene: TRBJ2-1; V gene: TRBV10-3; clone size: few; CDR3 length: 16; CDR3 DNA: TGTGCCATCAGTGGGAGCTGGACTAGCCCTTACAATGAGCAGTTCTTC; CDR3 protein: CAISGSWTSPYNEQFF
D gene: NA; J gene: TRBJ2-1; V gene: TRBV20-1; clone size: NA; CDR3 length: 15; CDR3 DNA: TGCAGTGCTAGAACCACCTTGGGGAGCAACAATGAGCAGTTCTTC; CDR3 protein: CSARTTLGSNNEQFF
D gene: TRBD2; J gene: TRBJ2-1; V gene: TRBV3-1; clone size: NA; CDR3 length: 17; CDR3 DNA: TGTGCCGGCAGCCTCGTGACTCTAGCGGGGGGGAACAATGAGCAGTTCTTC; CDR3 protein: CAGSLVTLAGGNNEQFF
D gene: NA; J gene: TRBJ2-7; V gene: TRBV7-8; clone size: NA; CDR3 length: 14; CDR3 DNA: TGTGACAGCAGCTTAGCAGGGAGCTCCTACGAGCAGTACTTC; CDR3 protein: CDSSLAGSSYEQYF
D gene: TRBD2; J gene: TRBJ2-3; V gene: TRBV27; clone size: few; CDR3 length: 18; CDR3 DNA: TGTGCCAGCAGTTTGAGCGGTCCGGGACTAGCGGGATACGATACGCAGTATTTT; CDR3 protein: CASSLSGPGLAGYDTQYF
D gene: NA; J gene: TRBJ1-1; V gene: TRBV6-2/TRBV6-3; clone size: NA; CDR3 length: 18; CDR3 DNA: TGTGCCAGCAGTTACTCGAGGAAGGATAATCTTCCGAACACTGAAGCTTTCTTT; CDR3 protein: CASSYSRKDNLPNTEAFF
D gene: TRBD1; J gene: TRBJ2-2; V gene: TRBV2; clone size: few; CDR3 length: 15; CDR3 DNA: TGTGCCAGCAGTCAGAGGGACAGACCTACCGGGGAGCTGTTTTTT; CDR3 protein: CASSQRDRPTGELFF
D gene: NA; J gene: TRBJ1-2; V gene: TRBV27; clone size: NA; CDR3 length: 16; CDR3 DNA: TGTGCCAGCAGTCCCCATCCTGAGGGGGGGGCTTATGGCTACACCTTC; CDR3 protein: CASSPHPEGGAYGYTF
D gene: NA; J gene: TRBJ1-4; V gene: TRBV9; clone size: once; CDR3 length: 16; CDR3 DNA: TGTGCCAGCAGCGACGTAGAAGGGACTAAGAGGGGAAAACTGTTTTTT; CDR3 protein: CASSDVEGTKRGKLFF
D gene: TRBD1; J gene: TRBJ2-1; V gene: TRBV28; clone size: NA; CDR3 length: 15; CDR3 DNA: TGTGCCAGCAGTTTTCTGTCAGGGGGAAGGAATGAGCAGTTCTTC; CDR3 protein: CASSFLSGGRNEQFF
D gene: TRBD1; J gene: TRBJ1-2; V gene: TRBV12-3/TRBV12-4; clone size: NA; CDR3 length: 15; CDR3 DNA: TGTGCCAGCAGTTTGTACAGGGGGCGTAACTATGGCTACACCTTC; CDR3 protein: CASSLYRGRNYGYTF
D gene: TRBD1; J gene: TRBJ2-7; V gene: TRBV2; clone size: NA; CDR3 length: 15; CDR3 DNA: TGTGCCGGCAGAACCCGGGACAGCCTTTCCTACGAGCAGTACTTC; CDR3 protein: CAGRTRDSLSYEQYF
D gene: TRBD2; J gene: TRBJ2-1; V gene: TRBV7-2; clone size: NA; CDR3 length: 14; CDR3 DNA: TGTGCCAGCGGTGGGACTAGCGACTACAATGAGCAGTTCTTC; CDR3 protein: CASGGTSDYNEQFF